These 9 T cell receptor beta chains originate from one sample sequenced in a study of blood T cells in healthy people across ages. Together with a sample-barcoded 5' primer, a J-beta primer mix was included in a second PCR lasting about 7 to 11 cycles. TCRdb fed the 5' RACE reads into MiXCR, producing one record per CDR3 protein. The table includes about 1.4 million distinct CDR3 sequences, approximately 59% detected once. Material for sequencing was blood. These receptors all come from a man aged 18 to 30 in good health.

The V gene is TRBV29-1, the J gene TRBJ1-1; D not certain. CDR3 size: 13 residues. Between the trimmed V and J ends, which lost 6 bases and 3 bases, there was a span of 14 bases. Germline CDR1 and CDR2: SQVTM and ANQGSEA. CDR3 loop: CSVNPGWDTEAFF. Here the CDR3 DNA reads TGCAGCGTCAACCCGGGTTGGGACACTGAAGCTTTCTTT. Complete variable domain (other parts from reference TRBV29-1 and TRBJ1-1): SAVISQKPSRDICQRGTSLTIQCQVDSQVTMMFWYRQQPGQSLTLIATANQGSEATYESGFVIDKFPISRPNLTFSTLTVSNMSPEDSSIYLCSVNPGWDTEAFFGQGTRLTVV.

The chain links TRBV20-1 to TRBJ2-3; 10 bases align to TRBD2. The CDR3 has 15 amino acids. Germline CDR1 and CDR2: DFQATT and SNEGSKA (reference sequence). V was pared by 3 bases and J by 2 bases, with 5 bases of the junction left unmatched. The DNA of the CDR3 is TGCAGTGCTAGGAAAGCGGGAGGGAACACAGATACGCAGTATTTT. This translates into CSARKAGGNTDTQYF.

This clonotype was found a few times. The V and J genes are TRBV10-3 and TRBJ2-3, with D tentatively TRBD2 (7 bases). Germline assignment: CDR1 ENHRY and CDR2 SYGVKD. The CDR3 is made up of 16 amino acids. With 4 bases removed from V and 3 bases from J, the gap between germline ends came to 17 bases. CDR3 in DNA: TGTGCCATCAGTGGGGAGGGCACAGGGAGGACAGATACGCAGTATTTT. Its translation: CAISGEGTGRTDTQYF.

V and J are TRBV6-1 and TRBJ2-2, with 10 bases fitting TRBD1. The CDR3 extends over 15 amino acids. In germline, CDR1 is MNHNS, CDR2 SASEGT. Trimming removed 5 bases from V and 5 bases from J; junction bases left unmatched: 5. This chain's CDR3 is CASSWDRGRTGELFF. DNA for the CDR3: TGTGCCAGCAGTTGGGACAGGGGAAGGACCGGGGAGCTGTTTTTT.

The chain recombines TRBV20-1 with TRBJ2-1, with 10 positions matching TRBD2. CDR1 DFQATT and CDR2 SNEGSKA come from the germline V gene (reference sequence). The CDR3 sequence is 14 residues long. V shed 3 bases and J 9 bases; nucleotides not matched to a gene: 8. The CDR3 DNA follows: TGCAGTGCTAGTCGGACTAGCGGAAGGGGTGAGCAGTTCTTC. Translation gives CSASRTSGRGEQFF.

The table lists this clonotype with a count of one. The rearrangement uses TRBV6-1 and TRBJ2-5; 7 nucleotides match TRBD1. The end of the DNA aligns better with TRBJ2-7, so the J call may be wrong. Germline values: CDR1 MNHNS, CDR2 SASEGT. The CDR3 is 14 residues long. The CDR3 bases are TGTGCCAGCAGTGAAGATTACAGGGGCTACGAGCAGTACTTC. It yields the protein CASSEDYRGYEQYF.

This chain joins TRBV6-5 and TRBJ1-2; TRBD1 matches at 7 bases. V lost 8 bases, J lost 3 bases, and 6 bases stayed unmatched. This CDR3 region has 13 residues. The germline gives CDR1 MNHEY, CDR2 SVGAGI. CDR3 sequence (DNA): TGTGCCAGCGCCCCGGGGACAGACTATGGCTACACCTTC. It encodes CASAPGTDYGYTF.

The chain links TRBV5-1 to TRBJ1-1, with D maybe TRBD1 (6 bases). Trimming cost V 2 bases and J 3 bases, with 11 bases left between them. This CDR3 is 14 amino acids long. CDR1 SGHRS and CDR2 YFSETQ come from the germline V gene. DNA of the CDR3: TGCGCCAGCAGCTTCCGGGCAGGGGACACTGAAGCTTTCTTT. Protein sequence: CASSFRAGDTEAFF.

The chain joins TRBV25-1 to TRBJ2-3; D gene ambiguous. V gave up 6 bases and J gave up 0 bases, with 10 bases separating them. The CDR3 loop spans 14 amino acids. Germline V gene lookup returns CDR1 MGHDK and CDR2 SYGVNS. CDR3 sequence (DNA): TGTGCCAGCAGCCAAACACCTAGCACAGATACGCAGTATTTT. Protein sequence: CASSQTPSTDTQYF.